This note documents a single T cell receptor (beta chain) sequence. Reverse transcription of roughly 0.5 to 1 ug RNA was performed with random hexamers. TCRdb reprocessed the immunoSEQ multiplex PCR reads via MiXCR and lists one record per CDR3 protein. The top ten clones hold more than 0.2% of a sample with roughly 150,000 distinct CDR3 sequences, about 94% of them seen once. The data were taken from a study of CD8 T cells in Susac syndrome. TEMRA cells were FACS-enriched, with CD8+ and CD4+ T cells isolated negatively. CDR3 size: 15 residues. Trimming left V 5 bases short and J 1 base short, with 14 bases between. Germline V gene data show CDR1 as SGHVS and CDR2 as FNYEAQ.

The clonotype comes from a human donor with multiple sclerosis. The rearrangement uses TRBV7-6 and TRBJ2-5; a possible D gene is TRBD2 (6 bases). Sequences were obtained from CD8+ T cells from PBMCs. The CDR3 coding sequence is TGTGCCAGCAGCCCGGGGGAGGACACCCAAGAGACCCAGTACTTC. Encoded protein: CASSPGEDTQETQYF.